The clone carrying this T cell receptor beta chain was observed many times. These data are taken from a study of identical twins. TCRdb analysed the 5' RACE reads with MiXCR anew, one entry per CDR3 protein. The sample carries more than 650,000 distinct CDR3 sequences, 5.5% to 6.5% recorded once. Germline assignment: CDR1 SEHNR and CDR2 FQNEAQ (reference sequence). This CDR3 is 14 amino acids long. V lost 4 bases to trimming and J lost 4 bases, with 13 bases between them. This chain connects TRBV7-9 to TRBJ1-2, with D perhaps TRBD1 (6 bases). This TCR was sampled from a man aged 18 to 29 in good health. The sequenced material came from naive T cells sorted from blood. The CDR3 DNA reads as TGTGCCAGCAGCTACGGGGGCGCAGGCTATGGCTACACCTTC. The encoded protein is CASSYGGAGYGYTF. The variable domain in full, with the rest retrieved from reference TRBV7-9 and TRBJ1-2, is DTGVSQNPRHKITKRGQNVTFRCDPISEHNRLYWYRQTLGQGPEFLTYFQNEAQLEKSRLLSDRFSAERPKGSFSTLEIQRTEQGDSAMYLCASSYGGAGYGYTFGSGTRLTVV.